This T cell receptor beta chain derives from a study of PD-1 blockade in classical Hodgkin lymphoma (TCRdb year 2020). Regarding the study in general: Nivolumab dosing was 3 mg/kg intravenously every 2 weeks, continuing until either disease progression or unacceptable toxicity. The study used CyTOF and TCR beta sequencing to define a peripheral blood immune signature of response to PD-1 blockade in classical Hodgkin lymphoma. Here is what the overall study found, with its caveats: Baseline TCR diversity was reported as lower in newly diagnosed patients than in healthy donors, and lower still in relapsed/refractory patients. Only a single clinical trial cohort was studied, and what caused the repertoire differences, possibly disease activity or prior therapy, remained undefined. Patients starting nivolumab less than 1 year after ASCT had lower diversity and were excluded from later analyses to avoid confounding by immune reconstitution. Trial patients with a complete response had baseline diversity similar to that of newly diagnosed patients, while partial responders and progressors had significantly lower diversity. CD4+ but not CD8+ TCR diversity rose significantly by C4D1 (p=0.0027 vs p=0.16), most apparent in complete responders (p=0.02).

The Qiagen DNeasy kit was used to extract genomic DNA from unsorted PBMCs and from the negatively selected CD4+ and CD8+ fractions. TCR beta CDR3 regions were subjected to amplification by immunoSEQ multiplex PCR with primers that anneal to V and J segments. A synthetic immune receptor repertoire was used to minimize amplification bias, and remaining bias was computationally removed after sequencing. Per the source publication's procedure: Custom Python scripts were used to quantify repertoire diversity as the Shannon entropy index. Unsorted, CD4+ and CD8+ repertoires were analyzed separately, except in combined analyses where CD4+ and CD8+ sequences were merged in silico. Clonal expansion was defined as at least a 2-fold frequency increase after treatment relative to C1D1, with a pseudocount of 0.5 for undetected baseline clones. Singleton clones were defined as clones with 0 or 1 copy at C1D1, and non-singleton clones were defined as clones with 2 or more copies. Clones expanded in unsorted samples were labelled as CD4+, CD8+ or unknown by matching protein sequences in sorted samples from the same patient. Diversity changes from C1D1 to C4D1 were tested in paired samples using Wilcoxon tests. TCRdb stores this immuneACCESS table with in-frame sequences only. Part of the clones is absent; in the studies checked, under half of the shortfall reflects unresolved V genes, and no reason is known for the rest. Clone size and the V and J calls come from that table; the DNA yielded D and trimming. In this sample the table shows about 18,000 clones, roughly 77% of which occur a single time. The ten largest clones capture around 2.6% of the sample.

Interpreted using the paper, the time point label stands for: cycle 4 day 1 (C4D1), after 5 to 7 weeks of nivolumab. Every trial patient had relapsed after autologous stem cell transplantation, and cohorts A, B and C differed in prior brentuximab vedotin exposure. CD4+ T cells were purified from thawed PBMCs by magnetic negative selection with a Miltenyi CD4+ T cell isolation kit. The trial cohort comprised 56 patients with relapsed/refractory classical Hodgkin lymphoma whose best overall responses were complete response, partial response or progressive disease. In the multi-cohort phase II CheckMate 205 trial, trial patients received single-agent nivolumab. Best overall response was determined by an independent review committee according to the 2007 International Working Group response criteria. PBMCs from the trial were collected at three points: immediately before nivolumab initiation (C1D1), and during therapy at cycle 2 day 1 and cycle 4 day 1. Peripheral blood was collected in 8 mL Vacutainer Cell Preparation Tubes, from which PBMCs were isolated by centrifugation and then cryopreserved. Purified CD4+ and CD8+ fractions were prepared only for cases where an additional PBMC sample was available. Magnetically labelled cells were removed on LS columns in a quadroMACS separator, and the flow-through was collected as the purified fraction.

A word on this clone: Its antigen has not been determined. No base-level quality is on record; no much larger clone is a single base apart.

Trimming takes 5 bases from V and 8 bases from J, and the germline ends sit 10 bases apart. CDR1 and CDR2 (DFQATT, SNEGSKA) derive from the germline V gene (reference sequence). The CDR3, cysteine through phenylalanine, is 11 amino acids long. The sequence is cut down to CDR3 DNA, 33 bases in frame from base 1. Here the chain combines TRBV20-1 and TRBJ2-1; confidence is insufficient to name the D gene. Here the sequenced sample was CD4+ T cells from blood, taken before the fourth cycle of nivolumab. This clonotype was sampled from a human donor with classical Hodgkin lymphoma. CDR3 region: CSAPSRDEQFF. The DNA sequence reads TGCAGTGCTCCGAGCCGCGATGAGCAGTTCTTC.